This T cell receptor (beta chain) was found in a study of blood T cell repertoires in COVID-19. Study in general: Samples came from the United States, Italy and Spain, spanning acute and convalescent COVID-19. From T cells, B-cell-depleted T cells, or PBMCs came the material, which was cDNA or gDNA.

This clone was recorded once. This CDR3 spans 17 amino acids. V trimming: 4 bases; J trimming: 3 bases; junction bases outside the gene matches: 12. CDR1 is MNHEY and CDR2 is SMNVEV in the germline V gene (reference sequence). Authors' processing steps: Estimates of nucleated cell counts were drawn from the amplification of reference gene primers. Sequencing was performed with immunoSEQ multiplex PCR; in TCRdb, only in-frame clones are kept and a portion is missing. V and J calls and clone size are copied from that table; D and trimming were computed from the DNA. Of more than 35,000 clones listed, roughly 84% were seen once; the top ten hold about 31%.

The clonotype comes from a man between 65 and 80 years old with active COVID-19. Sequenced material: peripheral blood. The chain recombines TRBV27 with TRBJ2-1; 7 bases align to TRBD1. The CDR3 DNA sequence: TGTGCCAGCAGTTCGGCCCTCCCGACAGGGAACTACAATGAGCAGTTCTTC. It translates to CASSSALPTGNYNEQFF.